Described below is a single T cell receptor (beta chain) sequence and its context. Each of the donors had roughly 9.7 milliliters of peripheral blood drawn into EDTA-treated Vacutainer tubes. Samples each yielded at least 6 micrograms of total RNA. From germline, CDR1 is SGHRS and CDR2 YFSETQ. The CDR3 runs to 16 residues. Unmatched junction bases numbered 7, after V lost 4 bases and J lost 0 bases. This entry is derived from a study of blood T cells in healthy people across ages. A second PCR, run for roughly 7 to 12 cycles, used a sample-barcoded 5' primer plus a J-beta primer mix. A single record per CDR3 protein comes from TCRdb applying MiXCR to the 5' RACE reads. The data show around 1,700,000 distinct CDR3 sequences, under 30% seen once.

The sequencing input was blood. The sequence came from a woman under 40 in good health. The V and J genes are TRBV5-1 and TRBJ1-1, with 9 bases lining up with TRBD1. The CDR3 sequence is CASSLGTGLMNTEAFF. The CDR3 DNA reads as TGCGCCAGCAGCCTCGGGACAGGGCTTATGAACACTGAAGCTTTCTTT.